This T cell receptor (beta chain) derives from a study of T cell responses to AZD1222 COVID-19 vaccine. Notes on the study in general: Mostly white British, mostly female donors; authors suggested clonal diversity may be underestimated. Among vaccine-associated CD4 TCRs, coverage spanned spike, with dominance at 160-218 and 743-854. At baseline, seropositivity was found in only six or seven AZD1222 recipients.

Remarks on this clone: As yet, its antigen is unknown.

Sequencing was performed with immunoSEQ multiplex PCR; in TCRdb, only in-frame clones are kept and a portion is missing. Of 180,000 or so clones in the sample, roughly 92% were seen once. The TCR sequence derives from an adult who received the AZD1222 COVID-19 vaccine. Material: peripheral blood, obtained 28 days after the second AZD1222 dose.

The CDR3 region is CASSSGLAGDIQETQYF. The CDR3 region has the DNA TGTGCCAGCAGCTCCGGACTAGCGGGGGATATCCAAGAGACCCAGTACTTC. The rearrangement joins TRBV11-2 to TRBJ2-5; 13 nucleotides agree with TRBD2. Germline V gene sequence: CDR1 SGHAT, CDR2 FQNNGV. This CDR3 contains 17 residues. After removal of 4 bases from V and 1 base from J, the junction contained 6 bases not matched to a gene.